This entry lists 21 T cell receptor beta chains sequenced from one sample in a study of PD-L1 blockade in urothelial cancer. Here immunoSEQ multiplex PCR was the method, and the copy in TCRdb shows in-frame clones only, minus some. The sample lists about 83,000 clones; about nine tenths were seen once. Sequenced material: PBMCs, taken around atezolizumab (anti-PD-L1) treatment. The origin of the receptors is a woman in her 70s with urothelial cancer.

V usage is TRBV5-8 and J usage is TRBJ2-7; D unresolved. This CDR3 region has 15 residues. Germline CDR1 reads SGHTS; CDR2 reads YDEGEE. V lost 2 bases to trimming and J lost 0 bases, with 12 bases between them. CDR3 sequence (DNA): TGTGCCAGCAGCTTTCTTTCAGAAAGCTCCTACGAGCAGTACTTC. Its translation is CASSFLSESSYEQYF.

V and J are TRBV27 and TRBJ1-2, with 8 nucleotides matching TRBD1. Germline V CDR1 and CDR2: MNHEY, SMNVEV (reference sequence). The CDR3 has 13 amino acids. V dropped 5 bases and J dropped 8; count of bases not matched to a gene: 7. CDR3 sequence reads: CASSTDRGRGYTF. The DNA for the CDR3 is TGTGCCAGCAGTACAGACAGGGGCCGGGGCTACACCTTC.

J is TRBJ1-6 and V is TRBV14; no reliable D call. Germline V gives CDR1 SGHDN, CDR2 FVKESK. Deletions cut 0 bases from V and 7 bases from J, with 10 bases between. The CDR3 is 15 residues long. The CDR3 nucleotides read TGTGCCAGCAGCCAAGAGGCGGGAGAGAATTCACCCCTCCACTTT. It codes for CASSQEAGENSPLHF.

This clone was recorded only once. V gene TRBV28 combines with J gene TRBJ1-4, with D unclear. The germline CDR1 and CDR2 sequences are MDHEN and SYDVKM. V was pared by 8 bases and J by 0 bases, with 16 bases between. The CDR3 is 16 amino acids. The CDR3 DNA is TGTGCCAGCCGAGACATAGTGGCTCCAACTAATGAAAAACTGTTTTTT. It encodes CASRDIVAPTNEKLFF.

The chain couples TRBV5-5 to TRBJ2-7; 11 nucleotides align to TRBD2. Per the germline V gene, CDR1 is SGHKS and CDR2 is YYEKEE (reference sequence). Losses at the gene ends were 0 bases for V and 2 bases for J; bases not matched to a gene: 7. This CDR3 region has 17 residues. CDR3 in amino acids: CASSLGSSGGITYEQYF. For the CDR3, the DNA is TGTGCCAGCAGCTTGGGATCTAGCGGGGGGATTACCTACGAGCAGTACTTC.

This clone was detected once. The chain joins TRBV9 to TRBJ1-1; 8 bases are a match to TRBD1. Germline assignment: CDR1 SGDLS and CDR2 YYNGEE. V gave up 4 bases and J gave up 3 bases; unmatched junction bases: 2. This CDR3 is 13 amino acids long. The CDR3 DNA follows: TGTGCCAGCAGCACGACAGGGGACACTGAAGCTTTCTTT. This sequence encodes CASSTTGDTEAFF.

The sample holds one count of this clone. The genes are TRBV18 and TRBJ2-7; D is possibly TRBD2 (7 bases). Germline assignment: CDR1 KGHSH and CDR2 LQKENI. The CDR3 consists of 16 residues. V was trimmed by 1 base and J by 0 bases, leaving 13 bases between them. The CDR3 here is CASSPRGGPGSYEQYF. CDR3 in DNA: TGTGCCAGCTCACCACGGGGGGGCCCGGGCTCCTACGAGCAGTACTTC. The complete variable domain, with remaining parts taken from reference TRBV18 and TRBJ2-7, reads NAGVMQNPRHLVRRRGQEARLRCSPMKGHSHVYWYRQLPEEGLKFMVYLQKENIIDESGMPKERFSAEFPKEGPSILRIQQVVRGDSAAYFCASSPRGGPGSYEQYFGPGTRLTVT.

V and J are TRBV7-8 and TRBJ2-7; the match to TRBD1 covers 9 bases. The germline V gene encodes CDR1 SGHVS and CDR2 FQNEAQ. The CDR3 is 16 residues long. With V trimmed by 11 bases and J by 4 bases, 18 bases remained unmatched. DNA of the CDR3: TGTGCCCTGCTACGGGCCCGGGACAGGGATCCGTACGAGCAGTACTTC. As protein: CALLRARDRDPYEQYF.

The rearrangement joins TRBV5-4 to TRBJ2-1; possible D gene TRBD1, 5 bases. V shed 5 bases and J shed 4 bases, with 16 bases lying between them. This CDR3 spans 15 amino acids. Germline values: CDR1 SGHNT, CDR2 YYREEE (reference sequence). In DNA, the CDR3 is TGTGCCAGCAGATCGACAGTCCTAACGTACAATGAGCAGTTCTTC. Its translation: CASRSTVLTYNEQFF.

V and J are TRBV2 and TRBJ2-7; tentative D call: TRBD1 (8 bases). This CDR3 is built from 14 residues. Trimming took 7 bases from V and 4 from J, leaving 17 bases between them. Germline assignment: CDR1 SNHLY and CDR2 FYNNEI. For the CDR3, the DNA is TGTGCCAGCAAAAGCACAGGGGGGGGATACGAGCAGTACTTC. Translation: CASKSTGGGYEQYF.

The chain couples TRBV30 to TRBJ1-4; the D gene is possibly TRBD1 (5 bases). Germline-derived CDR1 and CDR2 are GTSNPN and SVGIG (reference sequence). This CDR3 is built from 18 residues. V was pared by 1 base and J by 2 bases, with 20 bases between. CDR3 protein: CAWSASLGRAGTNEKLFF. In DNA, the CDR3 is TGTGCCTGGAGTGCCTCCCTGGGCAGGGCGGGGACTAATGAAAAACTGTTTTTT.

CDR3 residues: CASSYSEGNTIYF. The CDR3, as DNA: TGTGCCAGCAGTTACTCCGAGGGAAACACCATATATTTT. The J gene is TRBJ1-3, the V gene TRBV6-5, with D unclear. The CDR3 loop spans 13 amino acids. Trimming cost V 0 bases and J 4 bases, with 4 bases left between them. Germline CDR1 and CDR2: MNHEY and SVGAGI.

The chain carries TRBV2 and TRBJ1-4; D gene ambiguous. CDR3 length equals 15 residues. Per germline, CDR1 SNHLY and CDR2 FYNNEI. V lost 5 bases, J lost 0 bases, and 10 bases lay in between. The CDR3 sequence is CASSPATATNEKLFF. CDR3 nucleotide sequence: TGTGCCAGCAGTCCGGCAACAGCAACTAATGAAAAACTGTTTTTT.

J is TRBJ2-3 and V is TRBV5-4, with D possibly being TRBD2 (6 bases). The germline V gene encodes CDR1 SGHNT and CDR2 YYREEE (reference sequence). V shed 4 bases and J shed 3 bases, with 9 bases lying between them. This CDR3 contains 13 residues. CDR3 region: CASSRDSTDTQYF. CDR3 in DNA: TGTGCCAGCAGCCGGGACTCAACAGATACGCAGTATTTT.

The rearrangement joins TRBV6-5 to TRBJ1-4; TRBD1 aligns across 8 bases. This CDR3 is 14 amino acids long. Germline CDR1 MNHEY, CDR2 SVGAGI. J lost 11 bases, V lost 6 bases, and 11 bases had no gene match. The CDR3 region is CASRYRDRPSKLFF. CDR3 bases: TGTGCCAGCAGATACCGGGACAGGCCGTCGAAACTGTTTTTT.

This chain connects TRBV14 to TRBJ2-5; TRBD1 aligns across 12 bases. The V gene end was trimmed by 5 bases and the J gene end by 5 bases; junction bases not matched to a gene: 6. Germline CDR1 is SGHDN and CDR2 is FVKESK. The CDR3 runs to 15 residues. The CDR3 region is CASSGGTGGAETQYF. Written as DNA, the CDR3 is TGTGCCAGCAGCGGAGGGACAGGGGGCGCGGAGACCCAGTACTTC.

The gene calls are TRBV11-2 and TRBJ2-3; D gene uncertain. The V gene's germline CDR1 is SGHAT and CDR2 FQNNGV. Trimming cost V 3 bases and J 0 bases, with 7 bases left between them. This CDR3 comprises 14 residues. CDR3 residues: CASSFPGSTDTQYF. CDR3 nucleotides: TGTGCCAGCAGCTTTCCAGGTAGCACAGATACGCAGTATTTT.

This clone was picked up one time. The V call is TRBV18, the J call TRBJ1-2; D ambiguous. With 8 bases removed from V and 3 bases from J, the gap between germline ends came to 16 bases. Germline CDR1 is KGHSH and CDR2 is LQKENI. There are 14 residues in the CDR3. The CDR3 here is CASASGRAHYGYTF. As DNA, the CDR3 is TGTGCCAGCGCATCGGGGAGGGCCCACTATGGCTACACCTTC.

The chain recombines TRBV9 with TRBJ2-5; the D is unclear. Deletions cut 0 bases from V and 7 bases from J, with 4 bases between. From germline, CDR1 is SGDLS and CDR2 YYNGEE. This CDR3 spans 11 amino acids. The CDR3 bases are TGTGCCAGCAGCGTAGACGGGACCCAGTACTTC. Translated, it gives CASSVDGTQYF.

The gene calls are TRBV6-5 and TRBJ1-4; D uncertain. Germline V CDR1 and CDR2: MNHEY, SVGAGI. V was shortened by 2 bases and J by 8 bases, with 15 bases between the two germline ends. CDR3 length: 15 amino acids. This chain's CDR3 is CASSYGSASREKLFF. The CDR3 DNA reads TGTGCCAGCAGTTACGGGAGCGCCTCTCGAGAAAAACTGTTTTTT.

The V call is TRBV11-3, the J call TRBJ2-1, with TRBD2 identical over 9 bases. The V and J ends lost 1 base and 2 bases, in that order; junction bases with no gene match: 3. This CDR3 has 16 amino acids. The germline gives CDR1 SGHNT, CDR2 YENEEA. This CDR3 is CASSLGGGRAYNEQFF. Written as DNA, the CDR3 is TGTGCCAGCAGCTTAGGTGGCGGGAGGGCCTACAATGAGCAGTTCTTC.